This T cell receptor beta chain was identified during a study of blood T cells in healthy people across ages. The study, taken as a whole, reports: Diversity of TCR beta per million T cells declined in a roughly linear way with age. Greater diversity and more naive CD4+ cells were seen in long-lived donors than in aged donors.

The CDR3 is made up of 16 amino acids. Regarding this clonotype: Its specificity is not known.

A J-beta primer mix and a sample-barcoded 5' primer were used in a second PCR of roughly 7 to 12 cycles. TCRdb independently ran MiXCR on the 5' RACE reads; one entry per CDR3 protein. The data show approximately 800,000 distinct CDR3 sequences, around half seen once. The receptor comes from an elderly man in good health. Source material: blood. The rearrangement uses TRBV21-1 and TRBJ2-2; the D call TRBD2 from the table was never checked on the DNA. TRBV21-1 is shown as a pseudogene. The CDR3 reads CASSFRLAGEHGELFF. For the CDR3, the DNA is TGTGCCAGCAGCTTCCGACTAGCGGGAGAACACGGGGAGCTGTTTTTT.